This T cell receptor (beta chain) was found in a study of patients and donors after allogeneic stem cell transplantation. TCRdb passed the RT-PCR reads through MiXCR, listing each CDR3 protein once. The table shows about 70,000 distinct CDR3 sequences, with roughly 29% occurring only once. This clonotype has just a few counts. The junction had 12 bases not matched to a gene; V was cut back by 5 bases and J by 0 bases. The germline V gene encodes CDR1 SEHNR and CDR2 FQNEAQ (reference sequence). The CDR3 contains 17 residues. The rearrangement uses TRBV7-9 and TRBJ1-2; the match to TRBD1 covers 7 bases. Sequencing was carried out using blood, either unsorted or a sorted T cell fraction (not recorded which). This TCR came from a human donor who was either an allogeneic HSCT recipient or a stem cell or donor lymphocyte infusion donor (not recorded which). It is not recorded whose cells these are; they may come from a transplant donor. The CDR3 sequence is CASSLGGRAGPNYGYTF. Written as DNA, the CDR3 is TGTGCCAGCAGCCTAGGGGGCAGGGCGGGCCCTAACTATGGCTACACCTTC.